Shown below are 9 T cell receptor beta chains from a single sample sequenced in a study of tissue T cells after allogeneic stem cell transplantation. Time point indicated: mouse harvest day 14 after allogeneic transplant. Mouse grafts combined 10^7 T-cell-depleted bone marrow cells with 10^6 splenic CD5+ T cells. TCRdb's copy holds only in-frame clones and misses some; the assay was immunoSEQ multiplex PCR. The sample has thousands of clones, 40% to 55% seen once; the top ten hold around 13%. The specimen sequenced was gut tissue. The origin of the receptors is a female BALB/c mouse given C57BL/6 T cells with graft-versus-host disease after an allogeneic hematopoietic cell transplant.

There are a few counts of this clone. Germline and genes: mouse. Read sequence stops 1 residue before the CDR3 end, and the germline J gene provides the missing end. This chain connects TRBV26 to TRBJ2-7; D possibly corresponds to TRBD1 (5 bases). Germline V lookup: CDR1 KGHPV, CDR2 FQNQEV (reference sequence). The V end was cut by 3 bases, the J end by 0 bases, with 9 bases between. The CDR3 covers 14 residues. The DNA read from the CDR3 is TGTGCCAGCAGTCTAGGGGAGAGCTCCTATGAACAGTAC. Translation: CASSLGESSYEQY. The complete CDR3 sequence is CASSLGESSYEQYF.

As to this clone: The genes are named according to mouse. The CDR3 loop reads CASSLSVSGNTLYF. CDR3 DNA, as far as it was read: TGTGCCAGCAGTCTGTCAGTTTCTGGAAATACGCTCTAT. The V and J genes are TRBV26 and TRBJ1-3; D is unresolved. The CDR3 extends 1 residue past the end of the read, so its final part is completed from the germline J gene. CDR1 is KGHPV and CDR2 is FQNQEV in the germline V gene (reference sequence). Trimming shortened V by 0 bases and J by 0 bases, and 3 bases separated the two germline ends. The CDR3 spans 14 residues.

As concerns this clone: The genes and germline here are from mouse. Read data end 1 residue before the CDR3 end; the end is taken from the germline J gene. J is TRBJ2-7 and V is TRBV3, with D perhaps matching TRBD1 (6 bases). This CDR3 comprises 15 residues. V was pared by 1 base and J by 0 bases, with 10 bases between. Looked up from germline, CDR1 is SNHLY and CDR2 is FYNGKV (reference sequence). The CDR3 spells CASSLGQASSYEQYF. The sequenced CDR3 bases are TGTGCCAGCAGCTTAGGACAGGCGAGCTCCTATGAACAGTAC.

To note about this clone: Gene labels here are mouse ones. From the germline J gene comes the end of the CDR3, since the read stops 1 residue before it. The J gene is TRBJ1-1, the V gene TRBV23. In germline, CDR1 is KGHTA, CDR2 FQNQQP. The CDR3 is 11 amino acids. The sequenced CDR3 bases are TGCTCCAGCAGTCAAAACACAGAAGTCTTC. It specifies CSSSQNTEVF. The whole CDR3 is CSSSQNTEVFF.

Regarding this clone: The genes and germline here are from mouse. This CDR3 is CSSSQLTGGPTSYEQYF. The covered CDR3 bases are TGCTCCAGCAGTCAACTAACTGGGGGCCCTACCTCCTATGAACAGTAC. The chain combines TRBV23 with TRBJ2-7; the table's D call TRBD2 went unverified against the DNA. The read stops 1 residue short of the end of the CDR3; the missing end is completed from the germline J gene. The CDR3 spans 17 residues. Germline lookup yields CDR1 KGHTA and CDR2 FQNQQP. The entire variable domain, with the rest obtained from reference TRBV23 and TRBJ2-7, is as follows: DAAVTQKPRYLIKMKGQEAEMKCIPEKGHTAVFWYQQKQSKELKFLIYFQNQQPLDQIDMVKERFSAVCPSSSLCSLGIRTCEAEDSALYLCSSSQLTGGPTSYEQYFGPGTRLTVL.

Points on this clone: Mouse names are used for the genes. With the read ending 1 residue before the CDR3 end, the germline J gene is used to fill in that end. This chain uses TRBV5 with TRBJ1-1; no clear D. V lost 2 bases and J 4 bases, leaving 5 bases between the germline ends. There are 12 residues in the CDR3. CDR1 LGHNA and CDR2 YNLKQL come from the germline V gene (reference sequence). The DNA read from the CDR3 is TGTGCCAGCAGCCAATGGACCACAGAAGTCTTC. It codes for CASSQWTTEVF. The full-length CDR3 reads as CASSQWTTEVFF.

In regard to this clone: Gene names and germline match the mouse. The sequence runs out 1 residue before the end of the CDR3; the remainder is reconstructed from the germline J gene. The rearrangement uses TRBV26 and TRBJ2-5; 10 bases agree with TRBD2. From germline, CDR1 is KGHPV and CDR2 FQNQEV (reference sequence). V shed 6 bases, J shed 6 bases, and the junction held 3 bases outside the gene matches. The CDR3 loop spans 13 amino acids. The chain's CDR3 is CASRLGGRDTQYF. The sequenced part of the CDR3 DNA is TGTGCCAGCAGGCTGGGGGGGCGCGACACCCAGTAC.

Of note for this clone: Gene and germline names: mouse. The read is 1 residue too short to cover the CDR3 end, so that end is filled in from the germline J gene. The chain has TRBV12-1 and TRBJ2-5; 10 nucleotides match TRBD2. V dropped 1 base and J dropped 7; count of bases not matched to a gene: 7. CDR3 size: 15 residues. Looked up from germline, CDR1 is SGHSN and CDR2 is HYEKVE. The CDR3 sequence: CASSLGLGSENTQYF. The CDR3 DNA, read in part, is TGTGCCAGCTCTCTGGGACTGGGGAGTGAAAACACCCAGTAC.

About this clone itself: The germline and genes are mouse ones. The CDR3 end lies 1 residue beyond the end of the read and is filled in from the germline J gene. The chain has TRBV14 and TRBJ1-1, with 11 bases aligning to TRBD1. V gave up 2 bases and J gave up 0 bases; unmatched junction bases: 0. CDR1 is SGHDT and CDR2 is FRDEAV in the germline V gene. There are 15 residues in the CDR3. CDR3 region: CASSLGQGANTEVFF. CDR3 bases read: TGTGCCAGCAGTTTGGGACAGGGGGCAAACACAGAAGTCTTC.